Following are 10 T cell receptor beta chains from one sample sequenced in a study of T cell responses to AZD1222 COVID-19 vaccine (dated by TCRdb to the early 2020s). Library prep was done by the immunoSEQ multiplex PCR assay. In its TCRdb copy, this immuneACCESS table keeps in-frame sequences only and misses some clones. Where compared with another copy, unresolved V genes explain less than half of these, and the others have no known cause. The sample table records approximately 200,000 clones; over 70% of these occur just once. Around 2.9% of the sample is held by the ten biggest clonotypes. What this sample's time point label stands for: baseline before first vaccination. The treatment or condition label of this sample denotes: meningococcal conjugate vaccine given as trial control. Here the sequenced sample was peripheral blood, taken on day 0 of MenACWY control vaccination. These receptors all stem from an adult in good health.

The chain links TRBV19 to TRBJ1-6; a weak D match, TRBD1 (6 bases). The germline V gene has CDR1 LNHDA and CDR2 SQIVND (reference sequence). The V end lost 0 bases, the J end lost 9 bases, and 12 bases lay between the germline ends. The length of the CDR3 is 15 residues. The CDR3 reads CASSIEGGRRSPLHF. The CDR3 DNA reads TGTGCCAGTAGTATAGAAGGGGGGAGACGTTCACCCCTCCACTTT.

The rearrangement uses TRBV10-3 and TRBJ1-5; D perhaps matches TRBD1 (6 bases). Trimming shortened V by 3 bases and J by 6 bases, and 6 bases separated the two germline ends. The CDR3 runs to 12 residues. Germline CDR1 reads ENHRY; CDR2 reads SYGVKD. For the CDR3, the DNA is TGTGCCATCAGTGAAGGGGGTCAGCCCCAGCATTTT. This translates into CAISEGGQPQHF.

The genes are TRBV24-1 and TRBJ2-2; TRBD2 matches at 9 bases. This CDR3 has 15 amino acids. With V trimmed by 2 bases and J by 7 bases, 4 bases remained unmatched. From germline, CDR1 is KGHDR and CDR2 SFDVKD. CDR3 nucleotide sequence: TGTGCCACCAGTGATTCCGGGACTAGCATCGGGGAGCTGTTTTTT. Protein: CATSDSGTSIGELFF.

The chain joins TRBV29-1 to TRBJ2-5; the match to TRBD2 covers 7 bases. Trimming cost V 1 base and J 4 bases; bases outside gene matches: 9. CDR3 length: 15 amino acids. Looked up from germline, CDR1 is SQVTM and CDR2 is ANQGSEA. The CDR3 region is CSVEVAGVVPETQYF. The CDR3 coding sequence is TGCAGCGTTGAAGTTGCGGGAGTTGTGCCAGAGACCCAGTACTTC.

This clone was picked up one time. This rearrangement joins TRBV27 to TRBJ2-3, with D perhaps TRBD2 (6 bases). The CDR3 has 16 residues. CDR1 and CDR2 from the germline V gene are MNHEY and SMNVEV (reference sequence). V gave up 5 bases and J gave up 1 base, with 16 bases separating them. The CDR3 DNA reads TGTGCCAGCAGTCCCTGGGGGGAAACAGGCACAGATACGCAGTATTTT. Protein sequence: CASSPWGETGTDTQYF.

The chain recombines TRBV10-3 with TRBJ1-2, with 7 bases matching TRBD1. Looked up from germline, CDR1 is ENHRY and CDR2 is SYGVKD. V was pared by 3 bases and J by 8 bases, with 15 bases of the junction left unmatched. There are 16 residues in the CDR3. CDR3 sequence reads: CAISDSRKTGSGGYTF. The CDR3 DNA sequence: TGTGCCATCAGTGATAGTCGTAAGACAGGGAGTGGGGGCTACACCTTC.

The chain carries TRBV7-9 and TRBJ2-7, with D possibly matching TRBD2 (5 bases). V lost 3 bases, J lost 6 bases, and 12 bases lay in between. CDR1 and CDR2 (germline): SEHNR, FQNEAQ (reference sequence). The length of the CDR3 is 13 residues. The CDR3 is CASSFGREREQYF. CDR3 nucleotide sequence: TGTGCCAGCAGCTTCGGAAGGGAGCGCGAGCAGTACTTC.

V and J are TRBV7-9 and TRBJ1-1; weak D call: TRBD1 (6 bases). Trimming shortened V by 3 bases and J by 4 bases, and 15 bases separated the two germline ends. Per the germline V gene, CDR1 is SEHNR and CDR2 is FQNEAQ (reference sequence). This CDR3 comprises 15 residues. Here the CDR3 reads CASSLTGPGGTEAFF. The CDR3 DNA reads TGTGCCAGCAGCTTGACAGGTCCCGGGGGCACTGAAGCTTTCTTT.

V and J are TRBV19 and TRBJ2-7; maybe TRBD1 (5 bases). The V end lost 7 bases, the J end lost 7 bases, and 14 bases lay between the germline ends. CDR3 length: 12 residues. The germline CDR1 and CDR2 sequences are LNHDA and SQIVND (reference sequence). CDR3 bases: TGTGCCAGTAAGACACCCCAGGGAGAGCAGTACTTC. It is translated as CASKTPQGEQYF. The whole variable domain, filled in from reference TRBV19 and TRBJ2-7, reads DGGITQSPKYLFRKEGQNVTLSCEQNLNHDAMYWYRQDPGQGLRLIYYSQIVNDFQKGDIAEGYSVSREKKESFPLTVTSAQKNPTAFYLCASKTPQGEQYFGPGTRLTVT.

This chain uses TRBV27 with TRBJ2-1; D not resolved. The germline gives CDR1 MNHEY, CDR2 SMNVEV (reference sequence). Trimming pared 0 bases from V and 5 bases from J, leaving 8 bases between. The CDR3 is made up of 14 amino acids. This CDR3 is CASSLSWADNEQFF. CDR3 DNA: TGTGCCAGCAGTTTATCTTGGGCGGACAATGAGCAGTTCTTC.